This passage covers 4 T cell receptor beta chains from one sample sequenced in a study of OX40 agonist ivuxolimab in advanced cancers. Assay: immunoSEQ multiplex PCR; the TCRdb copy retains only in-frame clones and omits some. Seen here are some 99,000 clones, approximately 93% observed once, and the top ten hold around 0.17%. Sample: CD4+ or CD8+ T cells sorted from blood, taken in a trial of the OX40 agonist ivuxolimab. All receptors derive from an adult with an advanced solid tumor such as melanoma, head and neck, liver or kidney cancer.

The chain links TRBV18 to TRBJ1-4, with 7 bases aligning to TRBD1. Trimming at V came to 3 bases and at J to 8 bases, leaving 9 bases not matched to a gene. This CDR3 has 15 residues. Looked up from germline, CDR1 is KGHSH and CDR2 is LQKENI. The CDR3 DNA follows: TGTGCCAGCTCACCGTCGGGAGGGGGCGGCGAAAAACTGTTTTTT. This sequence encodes CASSPSGGGGEKLFF.

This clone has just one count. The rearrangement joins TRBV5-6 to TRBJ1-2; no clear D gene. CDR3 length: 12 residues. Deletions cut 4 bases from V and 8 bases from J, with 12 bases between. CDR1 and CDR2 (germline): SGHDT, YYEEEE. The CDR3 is CASSRRVGGYTF. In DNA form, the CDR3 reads TGTGCCAGCAGCAGACGGGTTGGGGGCTACACCTTC.

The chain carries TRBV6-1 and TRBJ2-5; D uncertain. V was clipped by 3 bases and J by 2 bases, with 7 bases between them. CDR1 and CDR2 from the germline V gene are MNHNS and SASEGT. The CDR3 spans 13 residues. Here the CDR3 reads CASSEVLQETQYF. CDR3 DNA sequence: TGTGCCAGCAGTGAGGTTTTACAAGAGACCCAGTACTTC.

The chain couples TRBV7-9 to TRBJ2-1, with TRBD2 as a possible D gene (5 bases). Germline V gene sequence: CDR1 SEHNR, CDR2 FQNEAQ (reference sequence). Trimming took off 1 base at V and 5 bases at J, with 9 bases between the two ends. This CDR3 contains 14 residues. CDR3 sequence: CASSLGTRDNEQFF. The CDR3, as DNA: TGTGCCAGCAGCTTAGGGACTCGCGACAATGAGCAGTTCTTC.